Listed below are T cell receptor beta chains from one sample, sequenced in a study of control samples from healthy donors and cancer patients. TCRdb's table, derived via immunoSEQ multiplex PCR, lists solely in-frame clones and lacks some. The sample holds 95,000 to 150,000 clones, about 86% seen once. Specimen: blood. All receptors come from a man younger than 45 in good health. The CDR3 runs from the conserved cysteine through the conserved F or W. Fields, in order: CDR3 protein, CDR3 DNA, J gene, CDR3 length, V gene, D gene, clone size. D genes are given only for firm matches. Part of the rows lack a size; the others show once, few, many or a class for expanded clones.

cdr3_aa: CASKRREWTGELFF
cdr3_nt: TGTGCCAGCAAGCGGAGGGAATGGACCGGGGAGCTGTTTTTT
j_call: TRBJ2-2
cdr3_length: 14
v_call: TRBV27
d_call: -
clone_size: -

cdr3_aa: CATGQGHGDYTF
cdr3_nt: TGTGCCACCGGACAGGGTCACGGTGACTACACCTTC
j_call: TRBJ1-2
cdr3_length: 12
v_call: TRBV10-3
d_call: TRBD1
clone_size: -

cdr3_aa: CACRDRENTEAFF
cdr3_nt: TGTGCCTGCAGGGACAGAGAAAACACTGAAGCTTTCTTT
j_call: TRBJ1-1
cdr3_length: 13
v_call: TRBV19
d_call: TRBD1
clone_size: few

cdr3_aa: CASSTELNQGHGYTF
cdr3_nt: TGTGCCAGCAGCACCGAACTAAACCAGGGCCACGGCTACACCTTC
j_call: TRBJ1-2
cdr3_length: 15
v_call: TRBV9
d_call: -
clone_size: -

cdr3_aa: CASRGPGENTEAFF
cdr3_nt: TGCGCCAGCAGGGGGCCAGGAGAGAACACTGAAGCTTTCTTT
j_call: TRBJ1-1
cdr3_length: 14
v_call: TRBV5-1
d_call: -
clone_size: -

cdr3_aa: CASSLSRDSHQPQHF
cdr3_nt: TGTGCCAGCTCATTATCACGGGACAGCCATCAGCCCCAGCATTTT
j_call: TRBJ1-5
cdr3_length: 15
v_call: TRBV18
d_call: TRBD1
clone_size: -

cdr3_aa: CASRESGIGPTEAFF
cdr3_nt: TGTGCCAGCAGGGAGTCAGGGATAGGGCCCACTGAAGCTTTCTTT
j_call: TRBJ1-1
cdr3_length: 15
v_call: TRBV25-1
d_call: -
clone_size: -

cdr3_aa: CASIRQGADTQYF
cdr3_nt: TGTGCCAGCATTAGACAGGGGGCAGATACGCAGTATTTT
j_call: TRBJ2-3
cdr3_length: 13
v_call: TRBV6-5
d_call: TRBD1
clone_size: -

cdr3_aa: CASSPGPGETQYF
cdr3_nt: TGTGCCAGCAGCCCTGGACCCGGGGAGACCCAGTACTTC
j_call: TRBJ2-5
cdr3_length: 13
v_call: TRBV9
d_call: -
clone_size: -

cdr3_aa: CASSDMGQGTGELFF
cdr3_nt: TGTGCCAGCAGTGACATGGGACAGGGGACCGGGGAGCTGTTTTTT
j_call: TRBJ2-2
cdr3_length: 15
v_call: TRBV6-1
d_call: TRBD1
clone_size: -

cdr3_aa: CASSTSDRRSTDTQYF
cdr3_nt: TGTGCCAGCAGTACCTCGGACAGGAGGAGCACAGATACGCAGTATTTT
j_call: TRBJ2-3
cdr3_length: 16
v_call: TRBV5-4
d_call: TRBD1
clone_size: few

cdr3_aa: CASAQGAGTEAFF
cdr3_nt: TGTGCCAGCGCGCAGGGGGCTGGCACTGAAGCTTTCTTT
j_call: TRBJ1-1
cdr3_length: 13
v_call: TRBV28
d_call: TRBD1
clone_size: -

cdr3_aa: CASTLGTGEVSTGELFF
cdr3_nt: TGTGCCAGCACCTTGGGGACAGGAGAGGTGAGCACCGGGGAGCTGTTTTTT
j_call: TRBJ2-2
cdr3_length: 17
v_call: TRBV27
d_call: TRBD1
clone_size: -

cdr3_aa: CASSQDDRTTNEKLFF
cdr3_nt: TGCGCCAGCAGCCAGGACGACAGGACAACTAATGAAAAACTGTTTTTT
j_call: TRBJ1-4
cdr3_length: 16
v_call: TRBV4-1
d_call: -
clone_size: -

cdr3_aa: CASSETRDRTTDF
cdr3_nt: TGTGCCAGCAGTGAAACAAGGGACAGGACCACGGACTTC
j_call: TRBJ2-7
cdr3_length: 13
v_call: TRBV6-1
d_call: TRBD1
clone_size: -

cdr3_aa: CASSDTRTGGVETQYF
cdr3_nt: TGTGCCAGCAGTGATACCCGGACAGGGGGAGTGGAGACCCAGTACTTC
j_call: TRBJ2-5
cdr3_length: 16
v_call: TRBV2
d_call: TRBD1
clone_size: -

cdr3_aa: CASSGSTSTDTQYF
cdr3_nt: TGTGCCAGTAGTGGGAGCACTAGCACAGATACGCAGTATTTT
j_call: TRBJ2-3
cdr3_length: 14
v_call: TRBV19
d_call: -
clone_size: -

cdr3_aa: CSVGSNQPQHF
cdr3_nt: TGCAGCGTAGGTAGCAATCAGCCCCAGCATTTT
j_call: TRBJ1-5
cdr3_length: 11
v_call: TRBV29-1
d_call: -
clone_size: -

cdr3_aa: CASSQESWEKLFF
cdr3_nt: TGTGCCAGCAGCCAAGAGAGTTGGGAAAAACTGTTTTTT
j_call: TRBJ1-4
cdr3_length: 13
v_call: TRBV4-2
d_call: -
clone_size: -

cdr3_aa: CASSYSRASGVYNEQFF
cdr3_nt: TGTGCCAGCAGTTACTCGAGGGCTAGCGGGGTGTACAATGAGCAGTTCTTC
j_call: TRBJ2-1
cdr3_length: 17
v_call: TRBV6-2/TRBV6-3
d_call: TRBD2
clone_size: -

cdr3_aa: CASSRGTGGNYGYTF
cdr3_nt: TGTGCCAGTAGTCGAGGGACAGGGGGGAACTATGGCTACACCTTC
j_call: TRBJ1-2
cdr3_length: 15
v_call: TRBV19
d_call: TRBD1
clone_size: -

cdr3_aa: CSVGQGVGAGELFF
cdr3_nt: TGCAGCGTCGGACAGGGGGTCGGCGCCGGGGAGCTGTTTTTT
j_call: TRBJ2-2
cdr3_length: 14
v_call: TRBV29-1
d_call: TRBD1
clone_size: few

cdr3_aa: CASSIPGPWSGYTF
cdr3_nt: TGTGCCAGTAGTATCCCCGGGCCTTGGTCTGGCTACACCTTC
j_call: TRBJ1-2
cdr3_length: 14
v_call: TRBV19
d_call: -
clone_size: few

cdr3_aa: CASRKQDWAYGYTF
cdr3_nt: TGTGCCAGCCGGAAACAGGATTGGGCCTATGGCTACACCTTC
j_call: TRBJ1-2
cdr3_length: 14
v_call: TRBV6-5
d_call: -
clone_size: -

cdr3_aa: CASSRVGENYGYTF
cdr3_nt: TGCGCCAGCAGCCGGGTAGGGGAGAACTATGGCTACACCTTC
j_call: TRBJ1-2
cdr3_length: 14
v_call: TRBV4-1
d_call: -
clone_size: -

cdr3_aa: CASSLGRVYNEQFF
cdr3_nt: TGTGCCAGCAGTTTAGGTAGGGTCTACAATGAGCAGTTCTTC
j_call: TRBJ2-1
cdr3_length: 14
v_call: TRBV27
d_call: -
clone_size: -

cdr3_aa: CASSLGGQAPEGYTF
cdr3_nt: TGTGCCAGCAGCTTAGGTGGACAGGCTCCGGAGGGCTACACCTTC
j_call: TRBJ1-2
cdr3_length: 15
v_call: TRBV7-2
d_call: TRBD1
clone_size: once

cdr3_aa: CASSLGEGEYEKTQYF
cdr3_nt: TGCGCCAGCAGCTTGGGAGAAGGCGAATATGAAAAGACCCAGTACTTC
j_call: TRBJ2-5
cdr3_length: 16
v_call: TRBV5-1
d_call: -
clone_size: once

cdr3_aa: CASSLQVRQKLFF
cdr3_nt: TGTGCCAGCAGTTTACAGGTCCGACAGAAACTGTTTTTT
j_call: TRBJ1-4
cdr3_length: 13
v_call: TRBV12-3/TRBV12-4
d_call: -
clone_size: once

cdr3_aa: CASSLDPGGFTEAFF
cdr3_nt: TGTGCCAGCAGCTTAGATCCCGGAGGATTCACTGAAGCTTTCTTT
j_call: TRBJ1-1
cdr3_length: 15
v_call: TRBV11-3
d_call: -
clone_size: -

cdr3_aa: CSAGTQGWGEAFF
cdr3_nt: TGCAGCGCCGGGACCCAAGGGTGGGGTGAAGCTTTCTTT
j_call: TRBJ1-1
cdr3_length: 13
v_call: TRBV29-1
d_call: -
clone_size: -

cdr3_aa: CASSLKGTGELFF
cdr3_nt: TGTGCCAGCAGTTTAAAGGGTACCGGGGAGCTGTTTTTT
j_call: TRBJ2-2
cdr3_length: 13
v_call: TRBV12-3/TRBV12-4
d_call: -
clone_size: -

cdr3_aa: CASSPNSDNGYTF
cdr3_nt: TGTGCCAGCTCACCGAACTCAGACAATGGCTACACCTTC
j_call: TRBJ1-2
cdr3_length: 13
v_call: TRBV18
d_call: -
clone_size: -

cdr3_aa: CAAVAPGGPYNEQFF
cdr3_nt: TGTGCCGCAGTGGCGCCCGGGGGTCCCTACAATGAGCAGTTCTTC
j_call: TRBJ2-1
cdr3_length: 15
v_call: TRBV6-5
d_call: -
clone_size: -

cdr3_aa: CASSRTGETQYF
cdr3_nt: TGTGCCAGCAGTCGGACGGGGGAGACCCAGTACTTC
j_call: TRBJ2-5
cdr3_length: 12
v_call: TRBV12-3/TRBV12-4
d_call: -
clone_size: -

cdr3_aa: CASSFEQGIVDEQYF
cdr3_nt: TGTGCCAGCAGCTTCGAACAGGGCATCGTAGACGAGCAGTACTTC
j_call: TRBJ2-7
cdr3_length: 15
v_call: TRBV5-5
d_call: -
clone_size: -